The next 23 T cell receptor beta chains were all read from a single sample in a study of T cell responses to AZD1222 COVID-19 vaccine. Measured with immunoSEQ multiplex PCR; TCRdb has only the in-frame clones, and not every one. The sample shows more than 95,000 clones, about 90% of them seen only once. The sequences come from peripheral blood, collected on day 0 of AZD1222 vaccination. Receptors were obtained from an adult in good health.

The chain uses TRBV5-4 and TRBJ2-7; TRBD2 aligns across 12 bases. J gave up 2 bases and V 4 bases, and 4 bases lay outside the gene matches. The CDR3 covers 15 residues. Per the germline V gene, CDR1 is SGHNT and CDR2 is YYREEE (reference sequence). CDR3 sequence reads: CASSTRLAGAYEQYF. CDR3 sequence (DNA): TGTGCCAGCAGCACGAGACTAGCGGGAGCCTACGAGCAGTACTTC. The whole variable domain, remainder taken from reference TRBV5-4 and TRBJ2-7, is ETGVTQSPTHLIKTRGQQVTLRCSSQSGHNTVSWYQQALGQGPQFIFQYYREEENGRGNFPPRFSGLQFPNYSSELNVNALELDDSALYLCASSTRLAGAYEQYFGPGTRLTVT.

The DNA for the CDR3 is TGTGCCTGGAGAGTTAAGGGGACCGGGGAGCTGTTTTTT. Its protein is CAWRVKGTGELFF. The chain links TRBV30 to TRBJ2-2, with D possibly matching TRBD1 (5 bases). Germline assignment: CDR1 GTSNPN and CDR2 SVGIG (reference sequence). V lost 3 bases to trimming and J lost 5 bases, with 10 bases between them. The CDR3 has 13 residues.

The chain couples TRBV5-1 to TRBJ2-1; 7 bases are a match to TRBD1. CDR3 size: 14 residues. The germline gives CDR1 SGHRS, CDR2 YFSETQ. V was pared by 2 bases and J by 7 bases, with 6 bases of the junction left unmatched. The CDR3 spells CASSFFTGVNEQFF. The CDR3 DNA reads TGCGCCAGCAGCTTTTTCACAGGGGTAAATGAGCAGTTCTTC.

The chain couples TRBV11-2 to TRBJ2-1; 8 bases map to TRBD1. J was trimmed by 7 bases and V by 11 bases; bases with no gene match: 19. The CDR3 runs to 16 residues. Germline V lookup: CDR1 SGHAT, CDR2 FQNNGV. The CDR3 is CAGGPIKGQDPNEQFF. CDR3 sequence (DNA): TGTGCCGGTGGACCAATTAAGGGACAGGATCCTAATGAGCAGTTCTTC.

The V call is TRBV6-5, the J call TRBJ2-7; maybe TRBD2 (6 bases). Per the germline V gene, CDR1 is MNHEY and CDR2 is SVGAGI. The CDR3 has 14 amino acids. Trimming removed 6 bases at V and 2 bases at J, with 14 bases between. Here the CDR3 reads CASSRVTSPYEQYF. The CDR3 DNA reads TGTGCCAGCAGCCGAGTGACTAGTCCCTACGAGCAGTACTTC.

The chain has TRBV5-4 and TRBJ1-1; a weak D match, TRBD1 (5 bases). From germline, CDR1 is SGHNT and CDR2 YYREEE (reference sequence). With 6 bases removed from V and 3 bases from J, the gap between germline ends came to 15 bases. The CDR3 contains 14 residues. The CDR3 sequence is CASTRQGSHTEAFF. DNA of the CDR3: TGTGCCAGCACCAGGCAGGGTTCCCACACTGAAGCTTTCTTT.

This clone has just a few counts. This CDR3 reads CSASVRSSEDQEQYF. DNA of the CDR3: TGCAGTGCTAGTGTTAGGTCTAGCGAAGATCAGGAGCAGTACTTC. The J gene is TRBJ2-7, the V gene TRBV20-1; perhaps TRBD2 as D (6 bases). V dropped 3 bases and J dropped 7 bases, with 22 bases sitting between them. In germline, CDR1 is DFQATT, CDR2 SNEGSKA (reference sequence). The CDR3 has 15 amino acids.

This clone was recorded a few times. The chain combines TRBV4-1 with TRBJ2-7; 8 bases are a match to TRBD2. Germline CDR1 is MGHRA and CDR2 is YSYEKL. CDR3 length equals 14 residues. V was clipped by 5 bases and J by 3 bases; unmatched bases: 6. CDR3 amino acids: CASSGGLAGYEQYF. The CDR3 region has the DNA TGCGCCAGCAGCGGCGGACTAGCCGGCTACGAGCAGTACTTC.

This chain connects TRBV28 to TRBJ2-7, with 7 bases identical to TRBD1. Trimming cost V 5 bases and J 6 bases; bases outside gene matches: 10. Germline V gives CDR1 MDHEN, CDR2 SYDVKM. The CDR3 has 14 amino acids. CDR3 DNA: TGTGCCAGCAGTCTGACGCTCGGGACAGTCGAGCAGTACTTC. Protein product: CASSLTLGTVEQYF. The full variable domain, its missing parts supplied by reference TRBV28 and TRBJ2-7, is DVKVTQSSRYLVKRTGEKVFLECVQDMDHENMFWYRQDPGLGLRLIYFSYDVKMKEKGDIPEGYSVSREKKERFSLILESASTNQTSMYLCASSLTLGTVEQYFGPGTRLTVT.

V and J are TRBV18 and TRBJ1-1; no clear D gene. This CDR3 spans 15 amino acids. Trimming cost V 6 bases and J 4 bases, with 18 bases left between them. CDR1 is KGHSH and CDR2 is LQKENI in the germline V gene. The CDR3 here is CASSRSEGGSTEAFF. The CDR3 DNA sequence: TGTGCCAGCTCCCGGTCGGAGGGTGGGAGCACTGAAGCTTTCTTT.

CDR3 amino acids: CASSWDRGRKRNTEAFF. CDR3 DNA: TGTGCCAGCAGTTGGGACAGGGGTCGGAAAAGGAACACTGAAGCTTTCTTT. The V call is TRBV6-2 or TRBV6-3, the J call TRBJ1-1, with 10 bases lining up with TRBD1. The CDR3 spans 17 residues. Germline V lookup: CDR1 MNHEY, CDR2 SVGEGT. Trimming removed 4 bases from V and 1 base from J; junction bases left unmatched: 9.

The chain links TRBV21-1 to TRBJ1-1. TRBV21-1 is a pseudogene. This CDR3 has 15 residues. CDR3 protein: CASSKRRSGGTEAFF. CDR3 coding DNA: TGTGCCAGCAGCAAAAGACGAAGCGGAGGCACTGAAGCTTTCTTT.

The chain employs TRBV29-1 and TRBJ1-2; no firm D call. Trimming took 3 bases from V and 13 from J, leaving 9 bases between them. Germline loops: CDR1 SQVTM, CDR2 ANQGSEA. The length of the CDR3 is 9 residues. CDR3 bases: TGCAGCGTTGAGCGGCTTGTCACCTTC. This encodes CSVERLVTF.

The V call is TRBV30, the J call TRBJ1-5; D is possibly TRBD1 (5 bases). The V and J ends lost 5 bases and 3 bases respectively, with 17 bases between them. The germline V gene has CDR1 GTSNPN and CDR2 SVGIG (reference sequence). This CDR3 contains 15 residues. CDR3 nucleotides: TGTGCCTGGCAGTTCTCAGGGCCTATCAATCAGCCCCAGCATTTT. The encoded protein is CAWQFSGPINQPQHF. Filled out from reference TRBV30 and TRBJ1-5, the complete variable domain reads SQTIHQWPATLVQPVGSPLSLECTVEGTSNPNLYWYRQAAGRGLQLLFYSVGIGQISSEVPQNLSASRPQDRQFILSSKKLLLSDSGFYLCAWQFSGPINQPQHFGDGTRLSIL.

The V call is TRBV2, the J call TRBJ1-1, with a weak D call TRBD1 (6 bases). Germline loops: CDR1 SNHLY, CDR2 FYNNEI. This CDR3 has 11 residues. Trimming removed 7 bases at V and 8 bases at J, with 11 bases between. The CDR3, as DNA: TGTGCCAGCAATAGGGGGTACGAAGCTTTCTTT. It translates to CASNRGYEAFF.

The chain uses TRBV28 and TRBJ1-1; 7 positions agree with TRBD1. CDR3 size: 13 residues. Per the germline V gene, CDR1 is MDHEN and CDR2 is SYDVKM. J gave up 5 bases and V 3 bases, and 3 bases lay outside the gene matches. CDR3 bases: TGTGCCAGCAGTTTTAGGGGGCGGACTGAAGCTTTCTTT. Translating gives CASSFRGRTEAFF.

The CDR3 spells CASSPRTGQWTDTQYF. The CDR3, as DNA: TGTGCCAGCAGTCCTCGGACAGGGCAGTGGACAGATACGCAGTATTTT. V usage is TRBV28 and J usage is TRBJ2-3; 8 positions match TRBD1. The V gene end was trimmed by 5 bases and the J gene end by 3 bases; junction bases not matched to a gene: 10. Looked up from germline, CDR1 is MDHEN and CDR2 is SYDVKM. The CDR3 length is 16 residues.

The J gene is TRBJ1-4, the V gene TRBV7-2; D unresolved. Germline V gene lookup returns CDR1 SGHTA and CDR2 FQGNSA. The ends were cut back, 5 bases at V and 8 bases at J, with 9 bases in the middle. The CDR3 loop spans 12 amino acids. CDR3 coding DNA: TGTGCCAGCAGCACGGACGAAGAAAAACTGTTTTTT. It translates to CASSTDEEKLFF.

This clone has only one observation. V gene TRBV5-1 combines with J gene TRBJ2-5; no reliable D call. This CDR3 region has 15 residues. From germline, CDR1 is SGHRS and CDR2 YFSETQ. V dropped 0 bases and J dropped 5 bases, with 14 bases sitting between them. This chain's CDR3 is CASSLATTARETQYF. The CDR3 bases are TGCGCCAGCAGCTTGGCCACTACAGCACGTGAGACCCAGTACTTC.

For the CDR3, the DNA is TGTGCCAGCAGTTGGGGATCGCAGGGAGGTGATGAAGCTTTCTTT. Amino acids: CASSWGSQGGDEAFF. The chain is built from TRBV27 and TRBJ1-1; D is possibly TRBD1 (5 bases). Germline V gene sequence: CDR1 MNHEY, CDR2 SMNVEV (reference sequence). The CDR3 totals 15 residues. Trimming removed 4 bases at V and 7 bases at J, with 19 bases between.

CDR3 sequence reads: CATSDLWGYTF. The CDR3 coding sequence is TGTGCCACCAGTGATTTATGGGGCTACACCTTC. The V gene is TRBV24-1, the J gene TRBJ1-2; D ambiguous. The germline V gene has CDR1 KGHDR and CDR2 SFDVKD. CDR3 length: 11 residues. The ends were cut back, 1 base at V and 8 bases at J, with 4 bases in the middle.

This chain connects TRBV7-8 to TRBJ2-5, with a possible D match to TRBD1 (6 bases). CDR3 length: 15 amino acids. From germline, CDR1 is SGHVS and CDR2 FQNEAQ. V was cut by 1 base and J by 4 bases, with 13 bases left in between. For the CDR3, the DNA is TGTGCCAGCAGCTTAGAAGGGGGATGGGGAGAGACCCAGTACTTC. This encodes CASSLEGGWGETQYF. Full variable domain (rest looked up from reference TRBV7-8 and TRBJ2-5): GAGVSQSPRYKVAKRGQDVALRCDPISGHVSLFWYQQALGQGPEFLTYFQNEAQLDKSGLPSDRFFAERPEGSVSTLKIQRTQQEDSAVYLCASSLEGGWGETQYFGPGTRLLVL.

The chain links TRBV5-4 to TRBJ2-7; TRBD2 matches 7 bases. V lost 6 bases to trimming and J lost 6 bases; unmatched junction nucleotides: 3. The CDR3 is 11 amino acids. Germline values: CDR1 SGHNT, CDR2 YYREEE (reference sequence). The CDR3 here is CASTWGGEQYF. The DNA for the CDR3 is TGTGCCAGCACCTGGGGGGGCGAGCAGTACTTC.